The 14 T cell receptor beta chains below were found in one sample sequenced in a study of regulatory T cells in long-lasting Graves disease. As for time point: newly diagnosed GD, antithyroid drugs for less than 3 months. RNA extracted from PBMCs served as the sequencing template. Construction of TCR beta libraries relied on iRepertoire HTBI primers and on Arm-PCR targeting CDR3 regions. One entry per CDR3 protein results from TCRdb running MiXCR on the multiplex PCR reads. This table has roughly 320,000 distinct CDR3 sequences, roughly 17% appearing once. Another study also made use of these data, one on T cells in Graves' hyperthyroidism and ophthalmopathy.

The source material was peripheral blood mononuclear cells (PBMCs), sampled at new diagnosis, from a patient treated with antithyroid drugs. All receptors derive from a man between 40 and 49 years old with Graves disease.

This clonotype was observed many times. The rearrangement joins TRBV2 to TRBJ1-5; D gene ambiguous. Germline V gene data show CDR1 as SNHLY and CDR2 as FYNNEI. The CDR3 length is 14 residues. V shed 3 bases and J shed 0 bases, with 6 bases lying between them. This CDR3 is CASSEQYSNQPQHF. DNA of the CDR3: TGTGCCAGCAGTGAGCAATATAGCAATCAGCCCCAGCATTTT.

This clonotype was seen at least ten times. CDR3 sequence: CSARVPSGGAETQYF. CDR3 DNA: TGCAGTGCTAGAGTCCCTAGCGGGGGGGCCGAGACCCAGTACTTC. The chain carries TRBV20-1 and TRBJ2-5; 12 bases match TRBD2. With V trimmed by 1 base and J by 5 bases, 5 bases remained unmatched. The CDR3 spans 15 residues. The germline CDR1 and CDR2 sequences are DFQATT and SNEGSKA (reference sequence).

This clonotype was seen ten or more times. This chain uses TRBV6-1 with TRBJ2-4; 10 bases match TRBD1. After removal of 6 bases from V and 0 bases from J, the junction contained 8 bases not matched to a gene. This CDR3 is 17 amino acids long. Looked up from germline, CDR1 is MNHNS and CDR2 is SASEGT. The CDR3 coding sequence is TGTGCCAGCAGCCTATGGACAGGGGGGCTAGCCAAAAACATTCAGTACTTC. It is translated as CASSLWTGGLAKNIQYF.

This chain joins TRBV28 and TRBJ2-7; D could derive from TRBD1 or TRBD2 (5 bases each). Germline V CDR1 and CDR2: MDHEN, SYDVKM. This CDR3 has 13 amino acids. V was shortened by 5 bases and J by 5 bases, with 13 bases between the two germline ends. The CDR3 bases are TGTGCCAGCAGTCCCACCGGGGACCACGAGCAGTACTTC. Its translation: CASSPTGDHEQYF.

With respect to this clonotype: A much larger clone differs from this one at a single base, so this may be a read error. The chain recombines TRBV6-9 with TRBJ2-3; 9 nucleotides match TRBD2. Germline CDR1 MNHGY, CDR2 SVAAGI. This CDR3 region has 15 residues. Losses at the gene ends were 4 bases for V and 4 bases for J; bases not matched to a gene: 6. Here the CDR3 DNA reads TGTGCCAGCAGTTCCAGCGGGGGGACCGCAGATACGCAGTATTTT. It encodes CASSSSGGTADTQYF.

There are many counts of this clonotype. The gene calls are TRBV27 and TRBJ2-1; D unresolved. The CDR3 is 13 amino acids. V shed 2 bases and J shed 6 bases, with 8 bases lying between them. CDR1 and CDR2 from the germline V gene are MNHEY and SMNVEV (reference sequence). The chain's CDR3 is CASSLTASNEQFF. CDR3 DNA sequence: TGTGCCAGCAGTTTAACAGCAAGCAATGAGCAGTTCTTC.

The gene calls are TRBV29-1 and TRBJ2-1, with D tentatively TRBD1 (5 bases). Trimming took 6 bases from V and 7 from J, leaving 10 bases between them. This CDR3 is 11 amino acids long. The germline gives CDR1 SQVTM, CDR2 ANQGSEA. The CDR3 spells CSVVRQNEQFF. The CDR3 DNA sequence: TGCAGCGTAGTCCGACAGAATGAGCAGTTCTTC.

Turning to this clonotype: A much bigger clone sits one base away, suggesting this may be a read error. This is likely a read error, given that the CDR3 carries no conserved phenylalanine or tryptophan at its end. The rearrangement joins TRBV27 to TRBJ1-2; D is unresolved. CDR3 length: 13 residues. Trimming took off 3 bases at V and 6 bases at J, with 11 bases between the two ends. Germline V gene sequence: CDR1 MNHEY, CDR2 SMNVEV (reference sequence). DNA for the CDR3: TGTGCCAGCAGTTTCGCGGACTTCAATGGCTACACCTCC. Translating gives CASSFADFNGYTS.

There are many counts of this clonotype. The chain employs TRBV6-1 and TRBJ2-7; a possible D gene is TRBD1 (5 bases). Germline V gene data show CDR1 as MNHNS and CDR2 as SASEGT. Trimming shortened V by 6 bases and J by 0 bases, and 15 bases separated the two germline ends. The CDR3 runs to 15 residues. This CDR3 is CASRQHQTDSYEQYF. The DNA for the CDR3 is TGTGCCAGCAGACAACATCAGACAGACTCCTACGAGCAGTACTTC.

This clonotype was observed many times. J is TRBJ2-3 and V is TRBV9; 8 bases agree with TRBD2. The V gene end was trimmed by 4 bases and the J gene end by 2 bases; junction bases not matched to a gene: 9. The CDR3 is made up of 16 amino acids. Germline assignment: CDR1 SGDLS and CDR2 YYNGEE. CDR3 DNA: TGTGCCAGCAGCTCCCGAGTAGCGGGGATCACAGATACGCAGTATTTT. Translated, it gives CASSSRVAGITDTQYF.

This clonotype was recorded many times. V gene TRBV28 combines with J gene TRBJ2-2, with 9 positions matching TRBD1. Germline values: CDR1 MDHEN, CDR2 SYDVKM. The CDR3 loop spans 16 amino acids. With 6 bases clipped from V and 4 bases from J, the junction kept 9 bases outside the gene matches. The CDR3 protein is CASSLTGGETTGELFF. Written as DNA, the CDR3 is TGTGCCAGCAGCCTTACAGGGGGCGAGACCACCGGGGAGCTGTTTTTT.

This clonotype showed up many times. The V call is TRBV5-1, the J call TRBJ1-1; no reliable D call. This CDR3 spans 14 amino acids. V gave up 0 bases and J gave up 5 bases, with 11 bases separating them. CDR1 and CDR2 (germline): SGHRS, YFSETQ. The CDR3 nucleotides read TGCGCCAGCAGCTTGGCACAGCTACCAACTGAAGCTTTCTTT. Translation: CASSLAQLPTEAFF.

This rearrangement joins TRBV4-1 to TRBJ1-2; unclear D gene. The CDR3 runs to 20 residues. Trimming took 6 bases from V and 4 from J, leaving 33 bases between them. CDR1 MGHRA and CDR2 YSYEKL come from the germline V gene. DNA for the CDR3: TGCGCCAGCAGTCCGAGGGTTAGCTCTGGCGTACCCATCAAGAGCTATGGCTACACCTTC. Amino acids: CASSPRVSSGVPIKSYGYTF.

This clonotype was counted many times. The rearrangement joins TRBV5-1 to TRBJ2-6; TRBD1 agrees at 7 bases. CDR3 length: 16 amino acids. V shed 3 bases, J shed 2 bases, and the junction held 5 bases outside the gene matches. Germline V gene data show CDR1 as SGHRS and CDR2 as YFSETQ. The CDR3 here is CASSWPDRAGANVLTF. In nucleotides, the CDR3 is TGCGCCAGCAGCTGGCCCGACAGGGCTGGGGCCAACGTCCTGACTTTC.